This TCR beta chain was found in a study of blood T cell repertoires in COVID-19. Study summary: PBMCs, B-cell-depleted T cells, or T cells provided the cDNA or gDNA that made up the material.

Per the original methods: Amplification from reference gene primers served as the basis for estimated nucleated cell counts. Generated by immunoSEQ multiplex PCR, the TCRdb table keeps only in-frame clones and is missing some. V, J and clone size are those of that table, while D and trimming were read from the DNA. The sample carries approximately 240,000 clones, 84% recorded once. Trimming at V came to 0 bases and at J to 3 bases, leaving 2 bases not matched to a gene. Germline V CDR1 and CDR2: SEHNR, FQNEAQ (reference sequence). This CDR3 is built from 14 residues. In the case of this clone: Other DNA sequences of this sample code for an identical CDR3.

Sequencing input: peripheral blood. This TCR was recovered from a woman in her 40s who had recovered from COVID-19. The genes are TRBV7-9 and TRBJ2-7; 7 bases line up with TRBD2. CDR3 nucleotide sequence: TGTGCCAGCAGCTTAGCCGGGGGGAGCTACGAGCAGTACTTC. This sequence encodes CASSLAGGSYEQYF.